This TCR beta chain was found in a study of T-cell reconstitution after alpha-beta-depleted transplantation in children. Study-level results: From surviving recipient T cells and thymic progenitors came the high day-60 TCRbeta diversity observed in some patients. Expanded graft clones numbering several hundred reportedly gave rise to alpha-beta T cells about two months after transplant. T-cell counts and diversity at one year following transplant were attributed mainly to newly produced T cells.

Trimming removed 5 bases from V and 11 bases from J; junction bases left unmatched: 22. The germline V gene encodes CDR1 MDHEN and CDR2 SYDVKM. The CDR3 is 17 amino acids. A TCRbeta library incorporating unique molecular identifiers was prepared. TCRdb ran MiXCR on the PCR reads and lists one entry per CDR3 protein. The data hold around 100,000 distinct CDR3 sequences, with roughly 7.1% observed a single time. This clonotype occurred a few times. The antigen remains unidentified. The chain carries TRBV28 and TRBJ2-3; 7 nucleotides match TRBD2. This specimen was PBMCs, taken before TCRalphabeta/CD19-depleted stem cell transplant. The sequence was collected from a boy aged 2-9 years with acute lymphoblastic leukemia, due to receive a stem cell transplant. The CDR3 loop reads CASSPTPLSGVARKQYF. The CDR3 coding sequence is TGTGCCAGCAGTCCTACCCCCCTCAGCGGGGTGGCACGGAAGCAGTATTTT.